This T cell receptor beta chain emerged from a study of blood T cell repertoires in COVID-19. This table comes from immunoSEQ multiplex PCR, and its TCRdb copy is limited to in-frame clones, with some not included. Found here are fewer than 150,000 clones, 75% to 90% of them singletons; the top ten hold around 4.5%. The specimen was peripheral blood. The TCR originated in a woman aged 50 to 60 with acute or convalescent COVID-19.

CDR3 sequence reads: CASSAIRTGDTF. In nucleotides, the CDR3 is TGTGCCAGCAGCGCGATTCGGACAGGAGACACCTTC. The chain is built from TRBV11-1 and TRBJ1-2; 7 nucleotides agree with TRBD1. This CDR3 contains 12 residues. Germline CDR1 is SGHAT and CDR2 is FQDESV (reference sequence). The V gene end was trimmed by 5 bases and the J gene end by 12 bases; junction bases not matched to a gene: 9.